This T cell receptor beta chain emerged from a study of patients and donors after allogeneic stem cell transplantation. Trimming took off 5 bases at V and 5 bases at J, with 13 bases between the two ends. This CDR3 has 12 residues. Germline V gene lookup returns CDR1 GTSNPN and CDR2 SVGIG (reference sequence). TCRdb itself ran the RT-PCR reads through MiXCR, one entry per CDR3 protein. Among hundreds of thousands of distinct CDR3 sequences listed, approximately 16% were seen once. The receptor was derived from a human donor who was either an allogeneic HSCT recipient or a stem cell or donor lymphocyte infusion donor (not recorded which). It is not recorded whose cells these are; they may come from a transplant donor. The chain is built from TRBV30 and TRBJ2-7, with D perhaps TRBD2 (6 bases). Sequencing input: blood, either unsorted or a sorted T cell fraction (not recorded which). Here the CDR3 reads CAWGRGIHEQYF. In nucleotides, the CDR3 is TGTGCCTGGGGACGGGGGATCCACGAGCAGTACTTC. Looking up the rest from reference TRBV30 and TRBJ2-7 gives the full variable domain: SQTIHQWPATLVQPVGSPLSLECTVEGTSNPNLYWYRQAAGRGLQLLFYSVGIGQISSEVPQNLSASRPQDRQFILSSKKLLLSDSGFYLCAWGRGIHEQYFGPGTRLTVT.